The 25 T cell receptor beta chains below come from one sample, sequenced in a study of T cells after posttransplantation cyclophosphamide. Profiling relied on immunoSEQ multiplex PCR, and the TCRdb table lists in-frame clones only, not all of them. The table records some 14,000 clones, over 60% of them present only once. Input material: memory CD4+ T cells sorted from PBMCs. Every receptor here comes from a man aged 50-59 years.

The rearrangement joins TRBV4-1 to TRBJ1-1; D unclear. Germline V gene lookup returns CDR1 MGHRA and CDR2 YSYEKL. The V gene lost 4 bases and the J gene lost 1 base, with 7 bases spanning the gap. The CDR3 contains 13 residues. As DNA, the CDR3 is TGCGCCAGCAGCCTATTGGCGAACACTGAAGCTTTCTTT. As protein: CASSLLANTEAFF.

The chain is built from TRBV25-1 and TRBJ2-5; 13 bases map to TRBD2. Trimming at V came to 9 bases and at J to 2 bases, leaving 9 bases not matched to a gene. Germline loops: CDR1 MGHDK, CDR2 SYGVNS. The CDR3 covers 16 residues. The CDR3 coding sequence is TGTGCCAGTAGGAGGACTAGCGGGGGTTGGCAAGAGACCCAGTACTTC. It yields the protein CASRRTSGGWQETQYF.

V usage is TRBV9 and J usage is TRBJ1-2, with unresolved D. Between the trimmed V and J ends, which lost 7 bases and 7 bases, there was a span of 23 bases. CDR3 length: 15 amino acids. Germline CDR1 is SGDLS and CDR2 is YYNGEE. CDR3 nucleotide sequence: TGTGCCAGCGAAAGCTTCGGGGTCGGCGTAGGTGGCTACACCTTC. Amino acid sequence: CASESFGVGVGGYTF.

The chain links TRBV5-8 to TRBJ2-3; TRBD1 aligns across 11 bases. J gave up 5 bases and V 2 bases, and 4 bases lay outside the gene matches. Germline CDR1 and CDR2: SGHTS and YDEGEE. The CDR3 totals 15 residues. CDR3 sequence reads: CASSFGQGARDTQYF. Written as DNA, the CDR3 is TGTGCCAGCAGCTTCGGACAGGGGGCCAGAGATACGCAGTATTTT.

The CDR3 DNA follows: TGTGCCAGCTCACCAACGTTTAACGGGAACTCTGGAAACACCATATATTTT. Translating gives CASSPTFNGNSGNTIYF. The chain uses TRBV18 and TRBJ1-3; no clear D gene. V was cut by 2 bases and J by 0 bases, with 14 bases left in between. The germline gives CDR1 KGHSH, CDR2 LQKENI. The CDR3 runs to 17 residues.

The genes are TRBV5-1 and TRBJ2-2, with 9 bases fitting TRBD2. V gave up 4 bases and J gave up 2 bases; unmatched junction bases: 6. CDR1 and CDR2 (germline): SGHRS, YFSETQ. This CDR3 has 16 residues. CDR3 sequence reads: CASSAGGTDNTGELFF. The CDR3 region has the DNA TGCGCCAGCAGCGCGGGGGGGACCGATAACACCGGGGAGCTGTTTTTT.

Judged by abundance, this clone is medium-sized. The chain recombines TRBV15 with TRBJ1-5; 9 bases are a match to TRBD1. The trim removed 4 bases at V and 4 bases at J, leaving 17 bases unmatched. CDR1 is LNHNV and CDR2 is YYDKDF in the germline V gene (reference sequence). CDR3 length equals 19 residues. CDR3 loop: CATSTTTRGGQGRNQPQHF. The CDR3 DNA reads as TGTGCCACCAGCACTACAACCCGGGGGGGACAGGGAAGGAATCAGCCCCAGCATTTT. Combining the CDR3 with reference TRBV15 and TRBJ1-5 gives the whole variable domain DAMVIQNPRYQVTQFGKPVTLSCSQTLNHNVMYWYQQKSSQAPKLLFHYYDKDFNNEADTPDNFQSRRPNTSFCFLDIRSPGLGDTAMYLCATSTTTRGGQGRNQPQHFGDGTRLSIL.

The chain is built from TRBV21-1 and TRBJ2-7; the table's D call, TRBD1, has no DNA check behind it. TRBV21-1 is classified as a pseudogene. This CDR3 contains 18 residues. CDR3: CASSSYQKPGTGFCEQYF. CDR3 nucleotide sequence: TGTGCCAGCAGCAGCTACCAAAAACCCGGGACAGGGTTTTGTGAGCAGTACTTC.

This clone was detected a few times. V is TRBV2 and J is TRBJ2-2; D gene ambiguous. The CDR3 sequence is 13 residues long. V dropped 3 bases and J dropped 4 bases, with 6 bases sitting between them. CDR1 SNHLY and CDR2 FYNNEI come from the germline V gene. The CDR3 coding sequence is TGTGCCAGCAGTGACAGTTTCACCGGGGAGCTGTTTTTT. Translated, it gives CASSDSFTGELFF.

V gene TRBV29-1 combines with J gene TRBJ2-4; D not resolved. Germline assignment: CDR1 SQVTM and CDR2 ANQGSEA. The CDR3 is 13 amino acids. V lost 4 bases to trimming and J lost 4 bases, with 11 bases between them. CDR3 DNA sequence: TGCAGCGTTGTTTCCAGTACGAAAAACATTCAGTACTTC. It codes for CSVVSSTKNIQYF.

The chain has TRBV5-1 and TRBJ2-7; TRBD1 aligns across 7 bases. This CDR3 is 14 amino acids long. Germline V gene data show CDR1 as SGHRS and CDR2 as YFSETQ. V lost 2 bases to trimming and J lost 2 bases; unmatched junction nucleotides: 4. The CDR3 DNA reads TGCGCCAGCAGCTTAGGGACAGTCACCTACGAGCAGTACTTC. This encodes CASSLGTVTYEQYF.

This chain uses TRBV2 with TRBJ1-3; D unresolved. CDR1 is SNHLY, CDR2 FYNNEI, per germline. The CDR3 extends over 14 amino acids. V lost 6 bases to trimming and J lost 0 bases, with 9 bases between them. CDR3 DNA: TGTGCCAGCAGCCTCCAGTCCTCTGGAAACACCATATATTTT. Translation gives CASSLQSSGNTIYF.

The gene calls are TRBV4-1 and TRBJ1-4; 8 bases fit TRBD1. The CDR3 is made up of 16 amino acids. J was trimmed by 5 bases and V by 4 bases; bases with no gene match: 9. CDR1 MGHRA and CDR2 YSYEKL come from the germline V gene. CDR3 in DNA: TGCGCCAGCAGCCGAAAACCGGGACAGGAGAATGAAAAACTGTTTTTT. It is translated as CASSRKPGQENEKLFF.

The chain employs TRBV12-1 and TRBJ2-7; the table calls TRBD1, which could not be checked here. TRBV12-1 corresponds to a pseudogene. This CDR3 spans 20 amino acids. CDR3 coding DNA: TGTGCCAGCAGCTTTGAATATTGGGACAGGGTAGATGGCGGGCTGTACGAGCAGTACTTC. Its translation is CASSFEYWDRVDGGLYEQYF.

The J gene is TRBJ2-6, the V gene TRBV2; 7 bases agree with TRBD1. Per the germline V gene, CDR1 is SNHLY and CDR2 is FYNNEI. The CDR3 totals 20 residues. The V and J ends lost 3 bases and 0 bases, in that order; junction bases with no gene match: 14. CDR3 bases: TGTGCCAGCAGTGACAAAACACAGGGGTTAGGACGCTCTGGGGCCAACGTCCTGACTTTC. Translated, it gives CASSDKTQGLGRSGANVLTF.

This chain joins TRBV18 and TRBJ2-1; TRBD1 aligns across 7 bases. There are 17 residues in the CDR3. After removal of 0 bases from V and 2 bases from J, the junction contained 7 bases not matched to a gene. Germline V gene data show CDR1 as KGHSH and CDR2 as LQKENI. The CDR3 sequence is CASSPPTGQGAYNEQFF. CDR3 DNA: TGTGCCAGCTCACCACCAACCGGGCAGGGGGCCTACAATGAGCAGTTCTTC.

V is TRBV5-1 and J is TRBJ2-1, with D perhaps TRBD1 (6 bases). The germline V and J ends were trimmed by 4 bases and 0 bases, with 11 bases remaining between them. CDR1 SGHRS and CDR2 YFSETQ come from the germline V gene. This CDR3 spans 15 amino acids. CDR3 amino acids: CASSPEGGSYNEQFF. The CDR3 bases are TGCGCCAGCAGCCCAGAAGGGGGCTCCTACAATGAGCAGTTCTTC.

The chain joins TRBV7-9 to TRBJ1-4; 9 bases match TRBD1. Germline V gene sequence: CDR1 SEHNR, CDR2 FQNEAQ (reference sequence). V lost 6 bases to trimming and J lost 7 bases; unmatched junction nucleotides: 6. This CDR3 spans 14 amino acids. In DNA form, the CDR3 reads TGTGCCAGCAGTACAGGGGGCTTCATTGAAAAACTGTTTTTT. Protein product: CASSTGGFIEKLFF.

V usage is TRBV27 and J usage is TRBJ2-1; tentatively, D is TRBD2 (6 bases). The V end lost 5 bases, the J end lost 0 bases, and 14 bases lay between the germline ends. The CDR3 is 16 residues long. Per the germline V gene, CDR1 is MNHEY and CDR2 is SMNVEV (reference sequence). The CDR3 region is CASSPARRGSYNEQFF. CDR3 DNA sequence: TGTGCCAGCAGTCCTGCCCGGCGGGGCTCCTACAATGAGCAGTTCTTC.

V is TRBV13 and J is TRBJ2-7; TRBD2 aligns across 7 bases. CDR3 length: 16 residues. Losses at the gene ends were 5 bases for V and 3 bases for J; bases not matched to a gene: 13. From germline, CDR1 is PRHDT and CDR2 FYEKMQ (reference sequence). This CDR3 is CASSPRYGGIVYEQYF. The CDR3 nucleotides read TGTGCCAGCAGCCCCCGCTACGGGGGGATAGTCTACGAGCAGTACTTC. Variable domain in full (rest from reference TRBV13 and TRBJ2-7): AAGVIQSPRHLIKEKRETATLKCYPIPRHDTVYWYQQGPGQDPQFLISFYEKMQSDKGSIPDRFSAQQFSDYHSELNMSSLELGDSALYFCASSPRYGGIVYEQYFGPGTRLTVT.

This clone was detected only once. This CDR3 is CASGDRSSGNTIYF. CDR3 coding DNA: TGTGCCAGCGGCGATAGGAGCTCTGGAAACACCATATATTTT. This rearrangement joins TRBV9 to TRBJ1-3; D uncertain. Trimming cost V 7 bases and J 0 bases, with 11 bases left between them. In germline, CDR1 is SGDLS, CDR2 YYNGEE. CDR3 length equals 14 residues.

The chain employs TRBV4-3 and TRBJ2-3, with D unresolved. The CDR3 totals 14 residues. Trimming took 5 bases from V and 2 from J, leaving 11 bases between them. Germline assignment: CDR1 LGHNA and CDR2 YSLEER. The CDR3 nucleotides are TGCGCCAGCAGCACCGCGAGTCACACAGATACGCAGTATTTT. The encoded protein is CASSTASHTDTQYF.

The chain combines TRBV7-2 with TRBJ2-5; 7 bases map to TRBD1. Trimming removed 5 bases from V and 5 bases from J; junction bases left unmatched: 5. This CDR3 region has 13 residues. CDR1 and CDR2 (germline): SGHTA, FQGNSA. DNA of the CDR3: TGTGCCAGCAGCCCGGACAGGAGGGAGACCCAGTACTTC. Translated, it gives CASSPDRRETQYF.

This chain connects TRBV29-1 to TRBJ2-7; D might be TRBD1 (6 bases). This CDR3 comprises 14 residues. Germline V gives CDR1 SQVTM, CDR2 ANQGSEA. The germline V and J ends were trimmed by 6 bases and 0 bases, with 15 bases remaining between them. CDR3 region: CSVANRASSYEQYF. CDR3 coding DNA: TGCAGCGTCGCAAACAGGGCCAGCTCCTACGAGCAGTACTTC.

The chain is built from TRBV5-1 and TRBJ1-5, with D maybe TRBD1 (6 bases). V shed 4 bases and J shed 5 bases, with 13 bases lying between them. The CDR3 sequence is 14 residues long. Germline loops: CDR1 SGHRS, CDR2 YFSETQ. CDR3 loop: CASSPSGGYQPQHF. In DNA form, the CDR3 reads TGCGCCAGCAGCCCTTCTGGGGGCTATCAGCCCCAGCATTTT. The full variable domain, completed using reference TRBV5-1 and TRBJ1-5, is KAGVTQTPRYLIKTRGQQVTLSCSPISGHRSVSWYQQTPGQGLQFLFEYFSETQRNKGNFPGRFSGRQFSNSRSEMNVSTLELGDSALYLCASSPSGGYQPQHFGDGTRLSIL.